The 9 T cell receptor beta chains presented below share a single source sample, sequenced in a study of blood T cell repertoires in COVID-19. The assay was immunoSEQ multiplex PCR, and TCRdb's table has in-frame clones only and misses some. The sample shows around 94,000 clones, about 80% of them seen only once. Sequencing input: peripheral blood. These receptors all come from a human donor in a cohort sampled during active COVID-19.

This clone was seen only a few times. This CDR3 reads CASSDGQPGREQYF. The CDR3 region has the DNA TGTGCCAGCAGCGATGGACAGCCGGGAAGGGAGCAGTACTTC. The rearrangement uses TRBV7-9 and TRBJ2-7, with D tentatively TRBD1 (6 bases). Deletions cut 5 bases from V and 7 bases from J, with 18 bases between. The CDR3 runs 14 residues. The V gene's germline CDR1 is SEHNR and CDR2 FQNEAQ (reference sequence).

The sample holds a few counts of this clone. The V call is TRBV5-5, the J call TRBJ2-7; 7 nucleotides line up with TRBD2. V lost 0 bases and J lost 5; bases outside the gene matches: 5. This CDR3 spans 14 amino acids. Germline CDR1 SGHKS, CDR2 YYEKEE (reference sequence). CDR3 nucleotides: TGTGCCAGCAGCTTGGGACTAGCCAAAAACGAGCAGTACTTC. Protein: CASSLGLAKNEQYF.

Remarks on this clone: A read error may produce the germline difference seen at one junction end. The J gene is TRBJ2-7, the V gene TRBV27, with D unresolved. CDR3 length: 11 residues. Germline assignment: CDR1 MNHEY and CDR2 SMNVEV (reference sequence). This chain's CDR3 is CASSAGYAQYF. CDR3 DNA: TGTGCCAGCAGTGCAGGTTACGCGCAGTACTTC.

The chain employs TRBV6-1 and TRBJ1-1; the D is unclear. Trimming removed 3 bases at V and 1 base at J, with 9 bases between. CDR1 is MNHNS and CDR2 is SASEGT in the germline V gene. This CDR3 has 14 residues. CDR3 nucleotides: TGTGCCAGCAGTGAGGTAGGGAGGAACACTGAAGCTTTCTTT. Its protein product is CASSEVGRNTEAFF.

There are a few counts of this clone. The rearrangement links TRBV4-1 to TRBJ1-1, with D maybe TRBD1 (6 bases). This CDR3 has 13 residues. Germline CDR1 MGHRA, CDR2 YSYEKL. V was cut by 2 bases and J by 10 bases, with 14 bases left in between. CDR3 amino acids: CASSQNKGDGAFF. The CDR3 DNA sequence: TGCGCCAGCAGCCAAAATAAGGGGGACGGAGCTTTCTTT.

The CDR3 is CASRNREVMNTEAFF. The CDR3 DNA reads as TGTGCAAGTCGCAACAGGGAAGTTATGAACACTGAAGCTTTCTTT. The gene calls are TRBV12-2 and TRBJ1-1; TRBD1, the table's D call, lacks a check against the DNA. TRBV12-2 is termed a pseudogene. The CDR3 is 15 amino acids.

As concerns this clone: Other DNA sequences in the sample encode the same CDR3. The chain carries TRBV29-1 and TRBJ1-1; D possibly corresponds to TRBD1 (5 bases). Trimming shortened V by 4 bases and J by 1 base, and 7 bases separated the two germline ends. Germline V gene data show CDR1 as SQVTM and CDR2 as ANQGSEA. CDR3 length equals 12 residues. The CDR3 nucleotides read TGCAGCGTTGCGGGGGGGAACACTGAAGCTTTCTTT. Amino acids: CSVAGGNTEAFF.

This chain connects TRBV19 to TRBJ2-3; no firm D call. The germline V gene encodes CDR1 LNHDA and CDR2 SQIVND (reference sequence). The CDR3 loop spans 15 amino acids. V shed 4 bases and J shed 0 bases, with 11 bases lying between them. As DNA, the CDR3 is TGTGCCAGTAGTAGATCTCCCACTAGCACAGATACGCAGTATTTT. Translation: CASSRSPTSTDTQYF.

The V and J genes are TRBV27 and TRBJ2-7; possibly TRBD1 for D (5 bases). The V gene's germline CDR1 is MNHEY and CDR2 SMNVEV (reference sequence). The CDR3 length is 14 residues. Trimming shortened V by 8 bases and J by 2 bases, and 16 bases separated the two germline ends. Here the CDR3 reads CASVPPDRPYEQYF. The CDR3 nucleotides read TGTGCCAGCGTCCCCCCCGACAGACCCTACGAGCAGTACTTC.